This T cell receptor beta chain appears in the sequencing data of a study of blood T cell repertoires in COVID-19. Looking at the study overall: Sites in the United States, Italy and Spain provided acute and convalescent COVID-19 samples. The cDNA or gDNA used as material had been derived from T cells, B-cell-depleted T cells, or PBMCs.

The CDR3 has 14 amino acids. Germline loops: CDR1 MRHNA, CDR2 SNTAGT. J gave up 8 bases and V 0 bases, and 6 bases lay outside the gene matches. Libraries were prepared by immunoSEQ multiplex PCR; TCRdb keeps only in-frame clonotypes and omits some of them. The repertoire holds about 110,000 clones, more than 75% seen once, with about 8.1% in the top ten. This TCR was recovered from a middle-aged woman with acute or convalescent COVID-19. Material: peripheral blood. V and J are TRBV6-4 and TRBJ1-2; 7 nucleotides agree with TRBD1. The CDR3 loop reads CASSDSNTGDGYTF. The DNA for the CDR3 is TGTGCCAGCAGTGACTCGAATACAGGGGACGGCTACACCTTC.